A single sample gave rise to the 21 T cell receptor beta chains below, sequenced in a study of control samples from healthy donors and cancer patients (TCRdb year 2020). The method was the immunoSEQ multiplex PCR assay. The table comes from immuneACCESS by way of TCRdb, which keeps in-frame sequences with V and J called. Part of the clones is missing from these tables; in studies checked, under half for an unresolved V gene and the rest for unknown reasons. The sample table shows about 84,000 clones, and 80% to 90% are seen once. The ten largest clones represent around 10% of the sample. The sample consisted of PBMCs. The receptors originated from a man aged 55 to 70 with head and neck cancer.

This chain connects TRBV27 to TRBJ1-1; D is unclear. The germline V gene has CDR1 MNHEY and CDR2 SMNVEV (reference sequence). Trimming stripped 2 bases from V and 6 bases from J, with 13 bases between. This CDR3 has 14 residues. CDR3 amino acids: CASSLTVLSPEAFF. The CDR3 DNA reads as TGTGCCAGCAGTTTAACGGTCTTATCTCCTGAAGCTTTCTTT.

On this clone itself: The junction differs from germline at one of its ends, possibly a read error. This sequence joins TRBV7-8 and TRBJ2-1; D uncertain. Germline V gene data show CDR1 as SGHVS and CDR2 as FQNEAQ. The CDR3 contains 14 residues. The CDR3 DNA is TGTGCCAGCACCTTAGAGTGGAATATGCGTGAGCAGTTCTTC. Its translation: CASTLEWNMREQFF.

The genes are TRBV29-1 and TRBJ1-5; possibly TRBD1 for D (6 bases). Trimming removed 6 bases from V and 5 bases from J, with 17 bases in between. Germline V gives CDR1 SQVTM, CDR2 ANQGSEA. The CDR3 runs to 14 residues. The CDR3 bases are TGCAGCGTCCGGGGGCAGGGTCCCCATCAGCCCCAGCATTTT. Encoded protein: CSVRGQGPHQPQHF.

The V call is TRBV18, the J call TRBJ1-5, with no clear D. The germline V gene encodes CDR1 KGHSH and CDR2 LQKENI. Trimming left V 6 bases short and J 3 bases short, with 12 bases between. The CDR3 extends over 14 amino acids. CDR3 loop: CASSPGYVNQPQHF. Here the CDR3 DNA reads TGTGCCAGCTCCCCAGGTTATGTCAATCAGCCCCAGCATTTT.

The V and J genes are TRBV28 and TRBJ1-2; D is unresolved. Trimming cost V 2 bases and J 6 bases, with 4 bases left between them. The germline gives CDR1 MDHEN, CDR2 SYDVKM. CDR3 length: 11 amino acids. The CDR3 sequence is CASSLANGYTF. The CDR3 coding sequence is TGTGCCAGCAGTTTAGCAAATGGCTACACCTTC.

The gene calls are TRBV5-4 and TRBJ2-1, with 12 positions matching TRBD2. Germline trimming cut 4 bases from V and 10 bases from J; bases unmatched to any gene: 12. From germline, CDR1 is SGHNT and CDR2 YYREEE (reference sequence). This CDR3 contains 16 residues. The CDR3 DNA is TGTGCCAGCAGCCCGTTGACTAGCGGGAGAACTCGGGAGCAGTTCTTC. This codes for CASSPLTSGRTREQFF.

This clone is a singleton in its sample. The chain links TRBV29-1 to TRBJ2-7; D might be TRBD2 (5 bases). The germline CDR1 and CDR2 sequences are SQVTM and ANQGSEA. Between the trimmed V and J ends, which lost 5 bases and 6 bases, there was a span of 11 bases. There are 11 residues in the CDR3. In DNA, the CDR3 is TGCAGCGTTTACCGGGGAATCGAGCAGTACTTC. Protein product: CSVYRGIEQYF.

This clone was detected only a few times. V gene TRBV19 combines with J gene TRBJ1-5; D remains unclear. Germline V gene lookup returns CDR1 LNHDA and CDR2 SQIVND (reference sequence). The CDR3 is 13 amino acids. Trimming shortened V by 3 bases and J by 3 bases, and 6 bases separated the two germline ends. The CDR3 loop is CASSMQHNQPQHF. CDR3 bases: TGTGCCAGTAGTATGCAGCACAATCAGCCCCAGCATTTT.

This chain connects TRBV19 to TRBJ2-3; 7 nucleotides line up with TRBD2. This CDR3 is built from 17 residues. The germline CDR1 and CDR2 sequences are LNHDA and SQIVND (reference sequence). Trimming took 1 base from V and 1 from J; bases not matched to a gene: 8. This CDR3 reads CASSIGTRGIGTDTQYF. CDR3 nucleotide sequence: TGTGCCAGTAGTATAGGGACTAGAGGGATTGGCACAGATACGCAGTATTTT.

This rearrangement joins TRBV2 to TRBJ1-5; D gene ambiguous. Trimming took off 4 bases at V and 3 bases at J, with 19 bases between the two ends. The CDR3 totals 17 residues. Germline lookup yields CDR1 SNHLY and CDR2 FYNNEI. The CDR3 nucleotides are TGTGCCAGCAGTGTGAACGGCTCAGCCCCCTTCAATCAGCCCCAGCATTTT. Its protein product is CASSVNGSAPFNQPQHF. The whole variable domain, remainder taken from reference TRBV2 and TRBJ1-5, is EPEVTQTPSHQVTQMGQEVILRCVPISNHLYFYWYRQILGQKVEFLVSFYNNEISEKSEIFDDQFSVERPDGSNFTLKIRSTKLEDSAMYFCASSVNGSAPFNQPQHFGDGTRLSIL.

With regard to this clone: Additional DNA sequences in this sample encode the identical CDR3. V and J are TRBV6-5 and TRBJ2-7, with 8 bases matching TRBD1. This CDR3 is built from 15 residues. Per the germline V gene, CDR1 is MNHEY and CDR2 is SVGAGI. The J segment lost 3 bases and the V segment lost 0 bases, leaving 4 bases of the junction unmatched. Here the CDR3 reads CASSYSTGGIYEQYF. CDR3 DNA: TGTGCCAGCAGTTACTCAACAGGGGGAATCTACGAGCAGTACTTC.

The gene calls are TRBV6-5 and TRBJ1-1; the D is unclear. Germline V CDR1 and CDR2: MNHEY, SVGAGI. This CDR3 spans 13 amino acids. The V gene lost 7 bases and the J gene lost 5 bases, with 14 bases spanning the gap. DNA for the CDR3: TGTGCCAGCAATCCACAAGGTTGGACTGAAGCTTTCTTT. It yields the protein CASNPQGWTEAFF.

The chain joins TRBV28 to TRBJ2-6; D gene ambiguous. V dropped 10 bases and J dropped 0 bases, with 10 bases sitting between them. CDR1 is MDHEN and CDR2 is SYDVKM in the germline V gene. This CDR3 is built from 14 residues. The CDR3 DNA reads as TGTGCCACCTACCGGTCCTCTGGGGCCAACGTCCTGACTTTC. It specifies CATYRSSGANVLTF.

This chain's CDR3 is CASSPFGGEEKLFF. Written as DNA, the CDR3 is TGTGCCAGCTCACCTTTCGGGGGCGAGGAAAAACTGTTTTTT. This chain uses TRBV18 with TRBJ1-4, with TRBD1 as a possible D gene (6 bases). Trimming shortened V by 3 bases and J by 8 bases, and 13 bases separated the two germline ends. The CDR3 totals 14 residues. Germline V CDR1 and CDR2: KGHSH, LQKENI.

The CDR3 sequence is CASSLADLSYEQYF. CDR3 in DNA: TGCGCCAGCAGCTTGGCCGATCTATCCTACGAGCAGTACTTC. The chain has TRBV5-1 and TRBJ2-7; D not resolved. V was clipped by 0 bases and J by 1 base, with 8 bases between them. The CDR3 length is 14 residues. Germline V gene lookup returns CDR1 SGHRS and CDR2 YFSETQ. Full variable domain (outside the CDR3, taken from reference TRBV5-1 and TRBJ2-7): KAGVTQTPRYLIKTRGQQVTLSCSPISGHRSVSWYQQTPGQGLQFLFEYFSETQRNKGNFPGRFSGRQFSNSRSEMNVSTLELGDSALYLCASSLADLSYEQYFGPGTRLTVT.

The V call is TRBV5-1, the J call TRBJ2-1; TRBD2 matches 8 bases. V dropped 0 bases and J dropped 4; count of bases not matched to a gene: 3. Germline V gene data show CDR1 as SGHRS and CDR2 as YFSETQ. The length of the CDR3 is 15 residues. DNA of the CDR3: TGCGCCAGCAGCTTGGCGGTAGCGGGGTACAATGAGCAGTTCTTC. This sequence encodes CASSLAVAGYNEQFF.

The chain employs TRBV28 and TRBJ1-2; D not resolved. The ends were cut back, 4 bases at V and 7 bases at J, with 19 bases in the middle. This CDR3 contains 15 residues. Germline CDR1 reads MDHEN; CDR2 reads SYDVKM. The CDR3 region has the DNA TGTGCCAGCAGTTCCTACGGATGGATCTTATCTGGCTACACCTTC. The encoded protein is CASSSYGWILSGYTF.

The chain links TRBV18 to TRBJ2-2; D is undetermined. Germline V gene lookup returns CDR1 KGHSH and CDR2 LQKENI. The CDR3 length is 12 residues. V was trimmed by 6 bases and J by 6 bases, leaving 8 bases between them. The CDR3 DNA follows: TGTGCCAGCTCGCTTGTAGCCGGGGAGCTGTTTTTT. Translating it yields CASSLVAGELFF.

J is TRBJ1-3 and V is TRBV18; tentatively, D is TRBD1 (6 bases). The CDR3 totals 15 residues. V was trimmed by 3 bases and J by 4 bases, leaving 13 bases between them. The germline gives CDR1 KGHSH, CDR2 LQKENI. This chain's CDR3 is CASSPAGGRGNTIYF. CDR3 in DNA: TGTGCCAGCTCACCCGCCGGGGGGCGCGGAAACACCATATATTTT.

This sequence joins TRBV24-1 and TRBJ2-3; no firm D call. The CDR3 sequence is 15 residues long. V dropped 4 bases and J dropped 2 bases, with 12 bases sitting between them. Germline V gene sequence: CDR1 KGHDR, CDR2 SFDVKD. The CDR3 bases are TGTGCCACCAGTGACCCCGCCGGACCCACAGATACGCAGTATTTT. Its protein product is CATSDPAGPTDTQYF.

V is TRBV13 and J is TRBJ2-1, with D perhaps TRBD2 (6 bases). V dropped 3 bases and J dropped 0 bases, with 9 bases sitting between them. The CDR3 runs 15 residues. Germline CDR1 reads PRHDT; CDR2 reads FYEKMQ (reference sequence). CDR3 bases: TGTGCCAGCAGCTTCGGGACTGACTCCTACAATGAGCAGTTCTTC. Protein: CASSFGTDSYNEQFF.